Shown below are 5 T cell receptor beta chains from a single sample sequenced in a study of beta chain features in type 1 diabetes. Study results and caveats: Among all four CD4+ subsets, Type 1 diabetes patients had TCRB CDR3s that were moderately but significantly shorter.

Every bit of the isolated RNA underwent reverse transcription, so sequencing read expressed TCRB transcripts. Produced via immunoSEQ multiplex PCR; TCRdb's table is partial and in-frame only. The sample lists a few hundred thousand clones; under 20% were seen once. For these TCRs, the target antigens are not known. The sequenced sample was naive CD4+ T cells from blood. These receptors were collected from a man between 25 and 39 years old with type 1 diabetes.

This clone was detected a few times. The J gene is TRBJ1-1, the V gene TRBV30; no clear D. The V gene lost 4 bases and the J gene lost 6 bases, with 15 bases spanning the gap. In germline, CDR1 is GTSNPN, CDR2 SVGIG (reference sequence). The CDR3 spans 13 residues. The DNA of the CDR3 is TGTGCCTGGACCGCTTTGGGTTGGGCTGAAGCTTTCTTT. Protein sequence: CAWTALGWAEAFF.

This clone appeared a single time. CDR3 coding DNA: TGTGCCAGCGGACAGGAAGTACAAGAGACCCAGTACTTC. Its translation is CASGQEVQETQYF. This chain links TRBV2 with TRBJ2-5; 7 nucleotides agree with TRBD1. With 8 bases clipped from V and 2 bases from J, the junction kept 5 bases outside the gene matches. The germline V gene encodes CDR1 SNHLY and CDR2 FYNNEI. The CDR3 is 13 amino acids.

The chain links TRBV28 to TRBJ2-5; 9 bases match TRBD1. J gave up 4 bases and V 6 bases, and 9 bases lay outside the gene matches. The CDR3 runs to 15 residues. Germline values: CDR1 MDHEN, CDR2 SYDVKM. In DNA, the CDR3 is TGTGCCAGCAGCGCTCCGGGACAGGGCCCAGAGACCCAGTACTTC. It yields the protein CASSAPGQGPETQYF.

With regard to this clone: An end of the junction does not agree with germline; a read error may underlie this. V and J are TRBV2 and TRBJ1-4; unclear D gene. The germline CDR1 and CDR2 sequences are SNHLY and FYNNEI. The CDR3 has 11 amino acids. The CDR3 region has the DNA TGTGCCAGCAGGGGGATGGGTATGGCGATTTTT. Its translation: CASRGMGMAIF.

A few counts support this clone. Other DNA sequences from this sample encode an identical CDR3 as well. This chain links TRBV30 with TRBJ1-2, with unresolved D. This CDR3 is 12 amino acids long. CDR1 is GTSNPN and CDR2 is SVGIG in the germline V gene (reference sequence). V gave up 3 bases and J gave up 3 bases, with 8 bases separating them. For the CDR3, the DNA is TGTGCCTGGAGATTAGGACACTATGGCTACACCTTC. This encodes CAWRLGHYGYTF. Full variable domain (rest looked up from reference TRBV30 and TRBJ1-2): SQTIHQWPATLVQPVGSPLSLECTVEGTSNPNLYWYRQAAGRGLQLLFYSVGIGQISSEVPQNLSASRPQDRQFILSSKKLLLSDSGFYLCAWRLGHYGYTFGSGTRLTVV.